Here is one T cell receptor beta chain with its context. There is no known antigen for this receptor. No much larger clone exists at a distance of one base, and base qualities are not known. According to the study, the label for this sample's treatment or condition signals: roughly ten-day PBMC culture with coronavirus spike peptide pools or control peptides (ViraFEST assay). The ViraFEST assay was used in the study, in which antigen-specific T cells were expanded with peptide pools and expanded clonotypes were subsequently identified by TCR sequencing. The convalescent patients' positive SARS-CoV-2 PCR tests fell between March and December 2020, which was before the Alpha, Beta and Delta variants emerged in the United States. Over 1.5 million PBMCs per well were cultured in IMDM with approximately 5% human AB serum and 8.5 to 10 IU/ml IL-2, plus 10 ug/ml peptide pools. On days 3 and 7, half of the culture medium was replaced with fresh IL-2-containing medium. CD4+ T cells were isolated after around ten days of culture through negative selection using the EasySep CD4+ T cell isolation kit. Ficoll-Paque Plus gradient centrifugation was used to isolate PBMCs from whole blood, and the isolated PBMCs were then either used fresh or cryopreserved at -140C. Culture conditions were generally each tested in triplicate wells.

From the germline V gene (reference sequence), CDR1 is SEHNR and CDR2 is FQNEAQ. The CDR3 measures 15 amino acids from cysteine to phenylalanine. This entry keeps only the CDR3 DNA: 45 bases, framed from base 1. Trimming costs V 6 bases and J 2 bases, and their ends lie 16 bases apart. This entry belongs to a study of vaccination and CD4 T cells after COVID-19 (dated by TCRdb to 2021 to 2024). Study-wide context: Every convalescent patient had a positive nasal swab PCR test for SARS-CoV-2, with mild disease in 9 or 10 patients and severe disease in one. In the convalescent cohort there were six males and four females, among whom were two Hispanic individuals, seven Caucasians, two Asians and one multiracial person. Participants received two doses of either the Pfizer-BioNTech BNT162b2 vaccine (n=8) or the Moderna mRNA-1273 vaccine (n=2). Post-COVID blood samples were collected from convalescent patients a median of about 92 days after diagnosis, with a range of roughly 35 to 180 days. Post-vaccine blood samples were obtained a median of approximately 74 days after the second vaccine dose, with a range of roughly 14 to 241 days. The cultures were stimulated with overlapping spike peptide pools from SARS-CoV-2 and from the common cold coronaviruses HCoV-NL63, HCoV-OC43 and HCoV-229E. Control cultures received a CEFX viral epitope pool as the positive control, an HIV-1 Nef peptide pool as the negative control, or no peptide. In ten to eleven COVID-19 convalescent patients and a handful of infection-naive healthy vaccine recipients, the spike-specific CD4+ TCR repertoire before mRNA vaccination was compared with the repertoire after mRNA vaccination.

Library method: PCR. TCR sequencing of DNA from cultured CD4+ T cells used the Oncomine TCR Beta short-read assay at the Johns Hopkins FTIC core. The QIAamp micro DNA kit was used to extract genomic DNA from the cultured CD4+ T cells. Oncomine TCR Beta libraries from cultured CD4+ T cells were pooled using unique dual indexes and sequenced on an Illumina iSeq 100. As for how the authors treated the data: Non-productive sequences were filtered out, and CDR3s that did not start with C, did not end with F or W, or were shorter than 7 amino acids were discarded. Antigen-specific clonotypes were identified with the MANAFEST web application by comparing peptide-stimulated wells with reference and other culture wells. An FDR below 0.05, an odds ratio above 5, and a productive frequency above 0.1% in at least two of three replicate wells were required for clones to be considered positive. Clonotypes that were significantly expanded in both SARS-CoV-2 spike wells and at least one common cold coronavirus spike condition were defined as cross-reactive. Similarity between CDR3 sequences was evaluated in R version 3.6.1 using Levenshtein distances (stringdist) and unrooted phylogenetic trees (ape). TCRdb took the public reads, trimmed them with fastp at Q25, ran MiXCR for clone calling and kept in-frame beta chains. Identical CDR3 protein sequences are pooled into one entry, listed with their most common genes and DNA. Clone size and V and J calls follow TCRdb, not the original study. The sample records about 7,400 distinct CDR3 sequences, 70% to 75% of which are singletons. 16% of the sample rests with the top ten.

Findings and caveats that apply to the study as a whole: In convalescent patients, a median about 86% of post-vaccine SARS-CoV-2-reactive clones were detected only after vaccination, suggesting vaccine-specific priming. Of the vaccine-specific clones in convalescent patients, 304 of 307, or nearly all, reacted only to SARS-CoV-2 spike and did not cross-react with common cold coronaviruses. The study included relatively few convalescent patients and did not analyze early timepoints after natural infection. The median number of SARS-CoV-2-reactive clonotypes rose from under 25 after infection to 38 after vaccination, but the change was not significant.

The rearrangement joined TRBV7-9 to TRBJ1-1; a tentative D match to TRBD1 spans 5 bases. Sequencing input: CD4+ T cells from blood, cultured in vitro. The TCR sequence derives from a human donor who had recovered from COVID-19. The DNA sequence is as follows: TGTGCCAGCAGAGCCAGGGAGGTGCCTAACACTGAAGCTTTCTTT. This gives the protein CASRAREVPNTEAFF.